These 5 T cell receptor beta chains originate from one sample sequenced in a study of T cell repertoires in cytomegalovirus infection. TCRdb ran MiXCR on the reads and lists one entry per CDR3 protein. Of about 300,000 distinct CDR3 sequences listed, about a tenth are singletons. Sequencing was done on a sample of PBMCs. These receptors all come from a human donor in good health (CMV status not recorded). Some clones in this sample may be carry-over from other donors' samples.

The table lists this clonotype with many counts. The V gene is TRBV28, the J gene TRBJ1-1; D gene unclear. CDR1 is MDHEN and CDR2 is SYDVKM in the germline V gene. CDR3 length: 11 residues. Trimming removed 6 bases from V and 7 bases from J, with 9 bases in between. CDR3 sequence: CASRLRGEAFF. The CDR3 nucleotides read TGTGCCAGCAGATTGCGGGGTGAAGCTTTCTTT.

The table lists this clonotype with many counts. CDR3 region: CASSLAPGNTEAFF. In nucleotides, the CDR3 is TGTGCCAGCAGCTTAGCGCCAGGGAACACTGAAGCTTTCTTT. V usage is TRBV7-2 and J usage is TRBJ1-1, with no clear D. Germline V gene sequence: CDR1 SGHTA, CDR2 FQGNSA. The V gene lost 0 bases and the J gene lost 1 base, with 6 bases spanning the gap. The CDR3 extends over 14 amino acids.

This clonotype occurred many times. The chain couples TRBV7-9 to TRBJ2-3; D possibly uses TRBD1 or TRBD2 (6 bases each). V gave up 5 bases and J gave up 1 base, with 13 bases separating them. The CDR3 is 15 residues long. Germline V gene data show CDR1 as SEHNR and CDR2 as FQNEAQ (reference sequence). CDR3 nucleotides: TGTGCCAGCAGCGAGGGGGGATTGGGCACAGATACGCAGTATTTT. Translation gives CASSEGGLGTDTQYF.

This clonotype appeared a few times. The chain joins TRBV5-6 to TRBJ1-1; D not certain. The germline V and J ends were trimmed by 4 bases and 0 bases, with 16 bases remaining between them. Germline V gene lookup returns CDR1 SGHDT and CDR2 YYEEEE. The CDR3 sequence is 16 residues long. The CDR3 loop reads CASSTRAAALNTEAFF. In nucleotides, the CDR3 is TGTGCCAGCAGCACCCGAGCCGCGGCTTTGAACACTGAAGCTTTCTTT.

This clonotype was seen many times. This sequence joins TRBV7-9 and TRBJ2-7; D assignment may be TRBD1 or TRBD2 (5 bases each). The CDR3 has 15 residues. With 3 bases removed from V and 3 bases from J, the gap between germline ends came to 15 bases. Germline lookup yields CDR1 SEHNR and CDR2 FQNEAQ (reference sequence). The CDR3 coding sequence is TGTGCCAGCAGCTTTCGGGGCCCCACAGACTACGAGCAGTACTTC. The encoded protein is CASSFRGPTDYEQYF. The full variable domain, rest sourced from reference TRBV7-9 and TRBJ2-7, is DTGVSQNPRHKITKRGQNVTFRCDPISEHNRLYWYRQTLGQGPEFLTYFQNEAQLEKSRLLSDRFSAERPKGSFSTLEIQRTEQGDSAMYLCASSFRGPTDYEQYFGPGTRLTVT.